The clone carrying this T cell receptor (beta chain) was counted at least ten times. What it binds is not known. Other autoimmune diseases, uncontrolled infections, pregnancy or lactation ruled patients out of participation. For repertoire sequencing, the TCR beta CDR3 regions were amplified from RNA transcripts. A first-round RT-PCR used HTBI primers, followed by a second-round multiplex PCR. TCRdb redid the calling of the multiplex PCR reads with MiXCR, one entry per CDR3 protein. Here the sample spans 360,000 or so distinct CDR3 sequences, around 17% being singletons. This sample stems from a study of Graves' ophthalmopathy and Graves' hyperthyroidism. Findings of the study overall: Blood repertoires reportedly contained most expanded thyroid clonotypes above 0.001 frequency. As the model predicted ophthalmopathy progression, it achieved a sensitivity of just over 70% and a specificity of 72.22%.

The CDR3 is made up of 13 amino acids. Germline V gives CDR1 LGHNA, CDR2 YSLEER. The germline V and J ends were trimmed by 0 bases and 6 bases, with 9 bases remaining between them. The chain is built from TRBV4-3 and TRBJ2-7; perhaps TRBD2 as D (5 bases). The sequence came from a young woman with Graves' ophthalmopathy. Sequenced material: peripheral blood. CDR3 DNA sequence: TGCGCCAGCAGCCAAGAAGAGGGCCGCGAGCAGTACTTC. It specifies CASSQEEGREQYF.